This T cell receptor beta chain was sequenced for a study of control samples from healthy donors and cancer patients. Using immunoSEQ multiplex PCR, the repertoire was profiled, and TCRdb retains in-frame clones only, with some absent. The repertoire holds about 120,000 clones, with 88% as singletons. The CDR3 extends over 16 amino acids. Germline trimming cut 3 bases from V and 3 bases from J; bases unmatched to any gene: 12. Germline-derived CDR1 and CDR2 are DFQATT and SNEGSKA (reference sequence). The chain combines TRBV20-1 with TRBJ2-3; 7 bases map to TRBD2. This receptor was identified in a woman aged 70-85 years in good health. The sample was blood. For the CDR3, the DNA is TGCAGTGCTAGTTCCCTCGGGGGAGCGGGGACAGATACGCAGTATTTT. Residues: CSASSLGGAGTDTQYF.